This T cell receptor beta chain was documented in a study of blood T cell repertoires in COVID-19. Some clones are missing from TCRdb's copy, which holds only in-frame ones; the method was immunoSEQ multiplex PCR. The sample has about 220,000 clones; around four fifths are singletons. There are 16 residues in the CDR3. The germline CDR1 and CDR2 sequences are SNHLY and FYNNEI. V shed 4 bases and J 2 bases; nucleotides not matched to a gene: 9. Sequenced input: peripheral blood. V is TRBV2 and J is TRBJ2-3; 7 bases are shared with TRBD1. The TCR comes from a woman in her 70s with COVID-19, enrolled during active disease. The DNA of the CDR3 is TGTGCCAGCAGTGGAGAGGGGACAGTTCTCACAGATACGCAGTATTTT. Amino acid sequence: CASSGEGTVLTDTQYF.